The 30 T cell receptor beta chains listed next were all sequenced from one sample in a study of chemoradiotherapy in HPV16-positive cancers. Some clones are missing from TCRdb's copy, which holds only in-frame ones; the method was immunoSEQ multiplex PCR. Of approximately 12,000 clones in the sample, 80% to 95% are singletons; the top ten hold over 1.5%. Sequencing used blood, obtained from a patient who underwent chemoradiotherapy. All receptors derive from a human donor with HPV-associated anogenital cancer.

This chain connects TRBV4-2 to TRBJ2-3; TRBD2 aligns across 7 bases. J lost 4 bases, V lost 1 base, and 8 bases had no gene match. Germline-derived CDR1 and CDR2 are LGHNA and YNFKEQ. CDR3 length: 16 amino acids. As DNA, the CDR3 is TGTGCCAGCAGCCAAGTTTTTGGACTAGATTCAGATACGCAGTATTTT. Translation gives CASSQVFGLDSDTQYF.

The chain couples TRBV7-9 to TRBJ1-1; D is uncertain. CDR3 size: 13 residues. CDR1 SEHNR and CDR2 FQNEAQ come from the germline V gene (reference sequence). With 1 base removed from V and 3 bases from J, the gap between germline ends came to 6 bases. CDR3 nucleotides: TGTGCCAGCAGCTTAGGGTGGGACACTGAAGCTTTCTTT. Its translation: CASSLGWDTEAFF. The variable domain in full, completed from reference TRBV7-9 and TRBJ1-1, reads DTGVSQNPRHKITKRGQNVTFRCDPISEHNRLYWYRQTLGQGPEFLTYFQNEAQLEKSRLLSDRFSAERPKGSFSTLEIQRTEQGDSAMYLCASSLGWDTEAFFGQGTRLTVV.

The chain joins TRBV4-1 to TRBJ2-7; D is possibly TRBD2 (6 bases). Germline V gene sequence: CDR1 MGHRA, CDR2 YSYEKL. Trimming stripped 0 bases from V and 3 bases from J, with 15 bases between. The CDR3 runs 16 residues. CDR3 coding DNA: TGCGCCAGCAGCCAAGATCCCACTGGGGGGAACTACGAGCAGTACTTC. Residues: CASSQDPTGGNYEQYF.

The CDR3 loop reads CASSKSRQANSGNTIYF. As DNA, the CDR3 is TGTGCCAGCAGTAAATCCCGACAGGCCAACTCTGGAAACACCATATATTTT. J is TRBJ1-3 and V is TRBV6-7, with a possible D match to TRBD1 (6 bases). TRBV6-7 is an ORF, with its function uncertain. The CDR3 is made up of 17 amino acids. V lost 5 bases to trimming and J lost 0 bases, with 17 bases between them.

The chain uses TRBV25-1 and TRBJ1-2; no reliable D call. This CDR3 has 15 residues. The V gene lost 5 bases and the J gene lost 4 bases, with 17 bases spanning the gap. The germline CDR1 and CDR2 sequences are MGHDK and SYGVNS. The CDR3 nucleotides read TGTGCCAGCAGTTACTCCGGGATAGCCGCCTATGGCTACACCTTC. Protein product: CASSYSGIAAYGYTF.

This clone was detected only a few times. V is TRBV19 and J is TRBJ1-5; D perhaps matches TRBD1 (6 bases). Trimming stripped 4 bases from V and 7 bases from J, with 20 bases between. The CDR3 has 16 amino acids. CDR1 and CDR2 (germline): LNHDA, SQIVND (reference sequence). CDR3 loop: CASSNPAGGDSQPQHF. The CDR3 coding sequence is TGTGCCAGTAGTAACCCCGCCGGGGGCGATTCCCAGCCCCAGCATTTT.

This chain connects TRBV18 to TRBJ1-2; TRBD1 aligns across 9 bases. This CDR3 comprises 16 residues. Germline assignment: CDR1 KGHSH and CDR2 LQKENI. V shed 1 base and J 0 bases; nucleotides not matched to a gene: 3. CDR3 DNA: TGTGCCAGCTCACCACTCTGGGACAGGGCTAACTATGGCTACACCTTC. Translated: CASSPLWDRANYGYTF.

The chain employs TRBV18 and TRBJ2-6; D might be TRBD1 (6 bases). The germline V gene has CDR1 KGHSH and CDR2 LQKENI. This CDR3 spans 16 amino acids. Trimming took off 1 base at V and 4 bases at J, with 11 bases between the two ends. The CDR3 nucleotides are TGTGCCAGCTCACCACTAGGGGGAAGCGGGGCCAACGTCCTGACTTTC. Translation: CASSPLGGSGANVLTF.

A few counts support this clone. The chain couples TRBV18 to TRBJ2-1; D gene ambiguous. Germline loops: CDR1 KGHSH, CDR2 LQKENI. The V gene lost 0 bases and the J gene lost 2 bases, with 14 bases spanning the gap. CDR3 length equals 17 residues. The CDR3 sequence is CASSPPLTETTYNEQFF. In nucleotides, the CDR3 is TGTGCCAGCTCACCACCGCTGACGGAGACGACCTACAATGAGCAGTTCTTC.

The CDR3 protein is CASSPTLGPNYGYTF. The CDR3 DNA is TGTGCCAGCTCACCCACGCTGGGACCAAACTATGGCTACACCTTC. V gene TRBV18 combines with J gene TRBJ1-2; a weak D match, TRBD1 (5 bases). V was cut by 3 bases and J by 2 bases, with 13 bases left in between. Germline V gene lookup returns CDR1 KGHSH and CDR2 LQKENI. This CDR3 contains 15 residues.

In its sample, this clone was seen a few times. The chain has TRBV11-3 and TRBJ2-1, with D perhaps TRBD2 (6 bases). CDR1 and CDR2 from the germline V gene are SGHNT and YENEEA. V was pared by 5 bases and J by 8 bases, with 16 bases between. The CDR3 runs 14 residues. CDR3 sequence: CASSPRDSGYEQFF. Written as DNA, the CDR3 is TGTGCCAGCAGCCCGCGGGACTCCGGGTATGAGCAGTTCTTC. Combining the CDR3 with reference TRBV11-3 and TRBJ2-1 gives the whole variable domain EAGVVQSPRYKIIEKKQPVAFWCNPISGHNTLYWYLQNLGQGPELLIRYENEEAVDDSQLPKDRFSAERLKGVDSTLKIQPAELGDSAVYLCASSPRDSGYEQFFGPGTRLTVL.

This chain uses TRBV28 with TRBJ2-7; 8 bases map to TRBD1. The CDR3 sequence is 14 residues long. Germline trimming cut 5 bases from V and 0 bases from J; bases unmatched to any gene: 3. The germline V gene has CDR1 MDHEN and CDR2 SYDVKM. CDR3 bases: TGTGCCAGCAGTGGACAGGGCATCTCCTACGAGCAGTACTTC. This translates into CASSGQGISYEQYF.

CDR3 sequence (DNA): TGTGCCAGCAGTGAAGCGCGTCCGGGGGCGCGGGTCAATCAGCCCCAGCATTTT. Translating gives CASSEARPGARVNQPQHF. The V gene is TRBV6-1, the J gene TRBJ1-5; tentatively, D is TRBD1 (6 bases). The CDR3 sequence is 18 residues long. V dropped 0 bases and J dropped 3 bases, with 18 bases sitting between them. From germline, CDR1 is MNHNS and CDR2 SASEGT.

The chain recombines TRBV6-4 with TRBJ1-2; D might be TRBD1 (6 bases). The V end was cut by 5 bases, the J end by 6 bases, with 13 bases between. This CDR3 has 13 amino acids. Germline CDR1 reads MRHNA; CDR2 reads SNTAGT. The CDR3 region has the DNA TGTGCCAGCAGTAGGGGGGCCTCAGATGGCTACACCTTC. As protein: CASSRGASDGYTF.

In nucleotides, the CDR3 is TGTGCCAGCAGCCGGCGGCAGGCCTACACTGAAGCTTTCTTT. It codes for CASSRRQAYTEAFF. The V call is TRBV5-6, the J call TRBJ1-1, with D unresolved. The CDR3 has 14 amino acids. Germline V gene lookup returns CDR1 SGHDT and CDR2 YYEEEE. V lost 4 bases to trimming and J lost 3 bases, with 13 bases between them.

The gene calls are TRBV5-1 and TRBJ2-3; the D is unclear. CDR3 length equals 11 residues. V lost 3 bases and J lost 2, with 1 base in between. Germline V gene lookup returns CDR1 SGHRS and CDR2 YFSETQ. This chain's CDR3 is CASSYTDTQYF. The CDR3 region has the DNA TGCGCCAGCAGCTACACAGATACGCAGTATTTT.

This chain links TRBV11-3 with TRBJ2-7; D gene ambiguous. Trimming left V 5 bases short and J 2 bases short, with 13 bases between. The CDR3 is made up of 14 amino acids. Germline lookup yields CDR1 SGHNT and CDR2 YENEEA. The CDR3 sequence is CASSPPGLTYEQYF. The CDR3, as DNA: TGTGCCAGCAGCCCGCCGGGTCTTACCTACGAGCAGTACTTC.

Only one count was recorded for this clone. This chain connects TRBV5-4 to TRBJ1-1, with 8 bases matching TRBD1. Per the germline V gene, CDR1 is SGHNT and CDR2 is YYREEE (reference sequence). V lost 4 bases, J lost 6 bases, and 5 bases stayed unmatched. The CDR3 covers 13 residues. Here the CDR3 reads CASSKQGGSEAFF. CDR3 sequence (DNA): TGTGCCAGCAGCAAACAGGGGGGATCTGAAGCTTTCTTT. Looking up the rest from reference TRBV5-4 and TRBJ1-1 gives the full variable domain: ETGVTQSPTHLIKTRGQQVTLRCSSQSGHNTVSWYQQALGQGPQFIFQYYREEENGRGNFPPRFSGLQFPNYSSELNVNALELDDSALYLCASSKQGGSEAFFGQGTRLTVV.

This clone was detected only once. The rearrangement uses TRBV27 and TRBJ2-1, with 7 bases identical to TRBD2. Trimming took 1 base from V and 7 from J; bases not matched to a gene: 7. Germline CDR1 reads MNHEY; CDR2 reads SMNVEV (reference sequence). The CDR3 runs 15 residues. The CDR3 loop is CASSLWGRVGNEQFF. CDR3 nucleotides: TGTGCCAGCAGTTTATGGGGGAGGGTAGGTAATGAGCAGTTCTTC.

The chain has TRBV7-2 and TRBJ1-1; D is undetermined. This CDR3 has 15 amino acids. Germline V CDR1 and CDR2: SGHTA, FQGNSA. The ends were cut back, 4 bases at V and 0 bases at J, with 12 bases in the middle. This chain's CDR3 is CASSSYWRMNTEAFF. DNA of the CDR3: TGTGCCAGCAGCTCATACTGGCGGATGAACACTGAAGCTTTCTTT.

The CDR3 loop is CASSLWGGAGPALYGYTF. In DNA, the CDR3 is TGTGCCAGCAGTTTATGGGGCGGGGCGGGGCCTGCCTTATATGGCTACACCTTC. The chain recombines TRBV27 with TRBJ1-2; the D gene is possibly TRBD1 (5 bases). Deletions cut 1 base from V and 5 bases from J, with 23 bases between. The CDR3 consists of 18 residues. Germline CDR1 MNHEY, CDR2 SMNVEV (reference sequence).

This chain uses TRBV6-1 with TRBJ1-1; 8 bases are shared with TRBD1. This CDR3 has 12 residues. CDR1 is MNHNS and CDR2 is SASEGT in the germline V gene. Trimming removed 7 bases from V and 4 bases from J; junction bases left unmatched: 2. The CDR3 here is CASNQGATEAFF. For the CDR3, the DNA is TGTGCCAGCAATCAGGGGGCCACTGAAGCTTTCTTT.

The chain uses TRBV25-1 and TRBJ2-1; D not certain. CDR3 length: 13 residues. The germline V gene encodes CDR1 MGHDK and CDR2 SYGVNS. The V end was cut by 4 bases, the J end by 4 bases, with 8 bases between. CDR3 amino acids: CASSGQTYNEQFF. The CDR3 DNA reads TGTGCCAGCAGTGGCCAGACTTACAATGAGCAGTTCTTC.

The chain combines TRBV6-5 with TRBJ2-1; 8 nucleotides agree with TRBD1. V was clipped by 4 bases and J by 3 bases; unmatched bases: 8. Germline loops: CDR1 MNHEY, CDR2 SVGAGI. This CDR3 region has 16 residues. CDR3: CASSSYRGVSYNEQFF. CDR3 nucleotides: TGTGCCAGCAGTTCCTACAGGGGGGTGAGCTACAATGAGCAGTTCTTC.

CDR3 nucleotides: TGTGCCTGGAGTGTAAGGCCCGCTCCTCATGGCTACACCTTC. As protein: CAWSVRPAPHGYTF. The V gene is TRBV30, the J gene TRBJ1-2, with D uncertain. Germline V gene sequence: CDR1 GTSNPN, CDR2 SVGIG (reference sequence). The ends were cut back, 0 bases at V and 6 bases at J, with 14 bases in the middle. This CDR3 contains 14 residues. The full variable domain, rest sourced from reference TRBV30 and TRBJ1-2, is SQTIHQWPATLVQPVGSPLSLECTVEGTSNPNLYWYRQAAGRGLQLLFYSVGIGQISSEVPQNLSASRPQDRQFILSSKKLLLSDSGFYLCAWSVRPAPHGYTFGSGTRLTVV.

The chain couples TRBV7-4 to TRBJ2-7, with a tentative D call TRBD1 (5 bases). The germline V gene encodes CDR1 SGHVT and CDR2 SQSDAQ. The CDR3 loop spans 17 amino acids. V gave up 1 base and J gave up 1 base, with 17 bases separating them. CDR3 sequence reads: CASSLGAGQDLSYEQYF. CDR3 coding DNA: TGTGCCAGCAGCTTAGGGGCAGGGCAAGATTTATCCTACGAGCAGTACTTC.

V and J are TRBV19 and TRBJ2-7; 7 nucleotides match TRBD2. With 3 bases clipped from V and 7 bases from J, the junction kept 3 bases outside the gene matches. The V gene's germline CDR1 is LNHDA and CDR2 SQIVND (reference sequence). The CDR3 sequence is 12 residues long. The CDR3 nucleotides read TGTGCCAGTAGTATGGGGGGGATGGAGCAGTACTTC. It is translated as CASSMGGMEQYF.

This chain links TRBV6-4 with TRBJ2-3, with D perhaps TRBD1 (5 bases). With 3 bases removed from V and 4 bases from J, the gap between germline ends came to 14 bases. CDR3 length: 15 amino acids. Germline loops: CDR1 MRHNA, CDR2 SNTAGT. The CDR3 protein is CASSDGVGAADTQYF. CDR3 DNA sequence: TGTGCCAGCAGTGATGGTGTAGGGGCGGCAGATACGCAGTATTTT.

This chain links TRBV25-1 with TRBJ1-6; a possible D gene is TRBD1 (5 bases). Germline-derived CDR1 and CDR2 are MGHDK and SYGVNS. The CDR3 is 13 residues long. Trimming left V 7 bases short and J 10 bases short, with 14 bases between. CDR3 DNA: TGTGCCAGCAAAAGGGGCCAAGAATCACCCCTCCACTTT. Translating gives CASKRGQESPLHF.

This chain joins TRBV30 and TRBJ2-5; TRBD2 is a possible D gene (7 bases). Trimming pared 4 bases from V and 1 base from J, leaving 19 bases between. Germline-derived CDR1 and CDR2 are GTSNPN and SVGIG (reference sequence). The CDR3 length is 16 residues. This CDR3 reads CAWIAEGGGFQETQYF. Written as DNA, the CDR3 is TGTGCCTGGATCGCCGAGGGGGGGGGTTTCCAAGAGACCCAGTACTTC.